This TCR beta chain was obtained from a study of response to subunit inactivated influenza vaccine (dated by TCRdb to the late 2010s). Background for the entire study: The study used deep quantitative T cell receptor repertoire profiling to track responses to a trivalent subunit inactivated influenza vaccine.

Library preparation was by RT-PCR. The sequencing machine was an Illumina HiSeq 2500. The public sequencing data were trimmed at Q25 with fastp and processed into clonotypes with MiXCR by TCRdb, which kept only in-frame beta chains. Rows merge per CDR3 protein into single entries with the most common DNA and genes. The sample table contains about 570,000 distinct CDR3 sequences; only one count was recorded for about 11% of them. The top ten clones comprise 11% of the sample. Comments on this clonotype: Its antigen has not been determined. Base qualities are not recorded, but no much larger clone differs from it by a single base.

Study-wide findings and limitations: According to the authors, only a limited number of new T cells may be recruited by each seasonal influenza vaccination.

These data were also filed under a second study, of T cells expressing NK-cell markers. The second investigation adds: The TCR beta cDNA libraries were made using 5'RACE template switching, a step that added both a universal primer site and unique molecular identifiers. In sorted CD3+CD56+NKG2C+, CD3+CD56+NKG2C- and CD3+CD56-NKG2C+ T-cell subsets from about 8 donors, TCR beta-chain repertoires were profiled. Seven of the eight sequenced donors were HCMV-seropositive and one was HCMV-seronegative. In several experiments an anti-gammadeltaTCR antibody was added to restrict sorting to alphabetaTCR-expressing T cells. In about 6 donors, the dominant CD3+CD56+NKG2C+ clonotypes were found to rank among the top 10 CD8+ clonotypes and to make up about 1.0-7.0% of CD8+ T cells. Those dominant clonotypes were again the most abundant among CD3+CD56-NKG2C+ cells in a handful of donors, at about 28.3-60.1%. It remained unclear whether the expanded NKG2C-expressing T cell clones were specific for HCMV antigens. The eight sequenced donors were randomly selected healthy volunteers, three men and five women. HCMV serostatus was determined by detecting HCMV-specific IgG in serum with a commercial ELISA kit. Ficoll density gradient centrifugation was used to isolate peripheral blood mononuclear cells from blood. For six donors, bulk peripheral blood T-cell repertoires were also sequenced from unsorted PBMC. Synthesis of cDNA was primed from the TCR beta constant segment and was followed by two consecutive PCR amplification steps. The libraries were sequenced on Illumina HiSeq 2000/2500, MiSeq or NextSeq, producing 2 x 150 bp reads. MIGEC was used to demultiplex reads and group reads by UMI, and MiTCR was used to assemble and quantify clonotypes. Only TCR cDNA sequences supported by at least two reads were kept to exclude erroneous sequences. The tcR package was used for downstream repertoire analysis, with clonotypes matched between fractions based on CDR3 nucleotide sequence plus V segment. VDJmatch was used to annotate antigen specificity against VDJdb, with one amino acid substitution in CDR3 allowed.

The clonotype originates from a man in his fifties who received an inactivated influenza vaccine. Donor details come from another sample of the same person, matched by shared clones. This specimen was PBMCs from blood, taken on the day of vaccination.

CDR3 loop: CAISESSGRNTGELFF. The DNA reads TGTGCCATCAGTGAGTCTTCAGGGCGTAACACCGGGGAGCTGTTTTTT. The V and J genes are TRBV10-3 and TRBJ2-2, with TRBD1 as a weak D call on 5 bases. Relative to germline, V is 0 bases shorter and J is 2 bases shorter, with 10 bases between their ends. CDR1 and CDR2 (ENHRY, SYGVKD) derive from the germline V gene. The CDR3 measures 16 amino acids from cysteine to phenylalanine. The CDR3 DNA has 48 bases and is translated from base 1.